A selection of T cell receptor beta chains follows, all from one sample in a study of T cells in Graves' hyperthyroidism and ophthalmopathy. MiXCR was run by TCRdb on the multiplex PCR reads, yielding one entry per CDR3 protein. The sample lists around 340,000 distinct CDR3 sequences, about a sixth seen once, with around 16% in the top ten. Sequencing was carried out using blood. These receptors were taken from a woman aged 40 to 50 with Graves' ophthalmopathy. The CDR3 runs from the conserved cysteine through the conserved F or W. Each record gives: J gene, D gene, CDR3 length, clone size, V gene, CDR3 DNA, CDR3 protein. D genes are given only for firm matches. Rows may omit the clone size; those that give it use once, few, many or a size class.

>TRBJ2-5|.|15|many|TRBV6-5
TGTGCCAGCAGTTATGGGGGACGACCTCAAGAGACCCAGTACTTC
CASSYGGRPQETQYF
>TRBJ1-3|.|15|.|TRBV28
TGTGCCAGCAGAGGGGGGGCTTTCTCTGGAAACACCATATATTTT
CASRGGAFSGNTIYF
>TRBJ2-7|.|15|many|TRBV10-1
TGCGCCAGCAGCTCATCAGCCGGAGGGACGAGCGAGCAGTACTTC
CASSSSAGGTSEQYF
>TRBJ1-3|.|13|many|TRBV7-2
TGTGCCAGCAGCCAGGTCTCTGGAAACACCATATATTTT
CASSQVSGNTIYF
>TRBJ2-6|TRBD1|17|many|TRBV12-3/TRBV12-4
TGTGCCAGCAATAAAGGGACAGAGAGCTCTGGGGCCAACGTCCTGACTTTC
CASNKGTESSGANVLTF
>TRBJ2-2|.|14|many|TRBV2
TGTGCCAGCCGTCCTCTAGCGTCGGCCGGGGAGCTGTTTTTT
CASRPLASAGELFF
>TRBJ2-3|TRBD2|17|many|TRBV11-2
TGTGCCAGCAGCTTCCCGGGACTAGCGGGACGGACGGTCGCGCAGTATTTT
CASSFPGLAGRTVAQYF
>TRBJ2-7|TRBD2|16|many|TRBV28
TGTGCCAGCAGCTCCAAGAGGGAGGGCCGAATAGTATGGCAGTACTTC
CASSSKREGRIVWQYF
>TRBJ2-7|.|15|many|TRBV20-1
TGCAGTGCTAGAGTCTCTAGGACAAGAGCCTACGAGCAGTACTTC
CSARVSRTRAYEQYF
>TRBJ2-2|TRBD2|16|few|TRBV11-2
TGTGCCAGCAGCTTAGGCCCCGCGGGGGGAAACGGGGAGCTGTTTTTT
CASSLGPAGGNGELFF
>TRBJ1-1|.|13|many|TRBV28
TGTGCCAGCAGCTCGCCGGGGGGCACTGAAGCTTTCTTT
CASSSPGGTEAFF
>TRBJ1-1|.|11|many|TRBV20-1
TGCAGTGCTAGGGCCTTCACTGAAGCTTTCTTT
CSARAFTEAFF
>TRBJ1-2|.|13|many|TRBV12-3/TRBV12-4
TGTGCCAGCTCGACGAACAGGGTGAATGGCTACACCTTC
CASSTNRVNGYTF
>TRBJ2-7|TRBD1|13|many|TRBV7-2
TGTGCCAGCAGCTCACAGGGGGCGGGCGAGCAGTACTTC
CASSSQGAGEQYF
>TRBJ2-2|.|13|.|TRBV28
TGTGCCTTGGGCAGGGATGGAACCGGGGAGCTGTTTTTT
CALGRDGTGELFF
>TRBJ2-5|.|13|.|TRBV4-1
TGCGCCAGCAGCCAAGATCAGGTGGGGGCCCAGTACTTC
CASSQDQVGAQYF
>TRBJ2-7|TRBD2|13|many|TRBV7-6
TGTGCCAGCAGCCCACTAGCGAACTACGAGCAGTACTTC
CASSPLANYEQYF
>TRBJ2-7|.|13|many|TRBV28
TGTGCCAGCAGTCCGGGACCTTACTACGAGCAGTACTTC
CASSPGPYYEQYF
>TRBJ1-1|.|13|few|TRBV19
TGTGCCACTACTAGCCTTCTTAACACTGAAGCTTTCTTT
CATTSLLNTEAFF
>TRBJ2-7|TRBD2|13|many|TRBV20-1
TGCAGTGCAGCGTCTAGCGGGAGCTACGAGCAGTACTTC
CSAASSGSYEQYF
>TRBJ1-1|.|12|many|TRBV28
TGTGCCAGCCATTCTCGGGTAAATGAAGCTTTCTTT
CASHSRVNEAFF
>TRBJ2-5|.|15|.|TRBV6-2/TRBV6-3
TGTGCCAGCAGTTACGGTAGGGGTCAACAAGAGACCCAGTACTTC
CASSYGRGQQETQYF
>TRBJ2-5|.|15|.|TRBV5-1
TGCGCCAGCAGCTTGAATTTGGACGGAGGGGGGACCCAGTACTTC
CASSLNLDGGGTQYF
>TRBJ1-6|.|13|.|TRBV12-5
TGTGCTAGTGGTTTGGAGCCGGGTTCACCCCTCCACTTT
CASGLEPGSPLHF
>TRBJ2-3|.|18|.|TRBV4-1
TGCGCCAGCAGCCCCAGGGGTCCAGCGGGAAAGCTGGGAGATACGCAGTATTTT
CASSPRGPAGKLGDTQYF
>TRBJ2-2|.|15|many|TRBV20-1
TGCAGTGCTCGCAAGGGGTGGCAAGTAACCGGGGAGCTGTTTTTT
CSARKGWQVTGELFF
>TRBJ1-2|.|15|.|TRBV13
TGTGCCAGCAGCTTAAGTACCGCGTTATCTCGCGGCTACACCTTC
CASSLSTALSRGYTF
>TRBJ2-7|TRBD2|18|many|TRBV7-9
TGTGCCAGCAGCTTAGCGGGTAGCGGGAGGCAAAGAACCTACGAGCAGTACTTC
CASSLAGSGRQRTYEQYF
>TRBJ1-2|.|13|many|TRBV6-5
TGTGCCAGCAGCGCCGAAGGACTCAGGAGCTACACCTTC
CASSAEGLRSYTF
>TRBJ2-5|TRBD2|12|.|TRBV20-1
TGCAGAGCGACTAGCGAGAGGGAGACCCAGTACTTC
CRATSERETQYF
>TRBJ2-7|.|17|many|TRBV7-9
TGTGCCAGCAGTCGGGGGGCAGGGATTGGGACCTCCTACGAGCAGTACTTC
CASSRGAGIGTSYEQYF
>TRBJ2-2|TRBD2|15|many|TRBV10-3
TGTGCCATCGCCTCTAGCGGGAGTGTCACCGGGGAGCTGTTTTTT
CAIASSGSVTGELFF
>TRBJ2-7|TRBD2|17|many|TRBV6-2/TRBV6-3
TGTGCCAGCAGGGGACTAGCGGGAGGAACTTCCCCCTACGAGCAGTACTTC
CASRGLAGGTSPYEQYF
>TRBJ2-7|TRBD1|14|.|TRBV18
TGTGCCAGCTCACCCGGGACAGGGGTGAACGAGCAGTACTTC
CASSPGTGVNEQYF
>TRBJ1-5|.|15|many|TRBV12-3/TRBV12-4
TGTGCCAGCAGCTCCGGGGTACGTTGGAGTCAGCCCCAGCATTTT
CASSSGVRWSQPQHF
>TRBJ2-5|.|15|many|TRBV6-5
TGTGCCAGCAGTTCGCCCCGACAACTACAAGAGACCCAGTACTTC
CASSSPRQLQETQYF
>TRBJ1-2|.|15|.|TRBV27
TGTGCCAGCAGGGAAACGAGGGGGTTTAACTATGGCTACACCTTC
CASRETRGFNYGYTF
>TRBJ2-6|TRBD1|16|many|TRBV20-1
TGCAGTGCCCAGGGGGCGCCATTTTCTGGGGCCAACGTCCTGACTTTC
CSAQGAPFSGANVLTF
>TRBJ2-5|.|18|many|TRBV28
TGTGCCAGCACCTCCCCCGGGAGGCGGGAGAGGGGGGTGGTGACCCAGTACTTC
CASTSPGRRERGVVTQYF
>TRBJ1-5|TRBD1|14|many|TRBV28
TGTGCCAGTTCCGGGACAGGGCGGAATCAGCCCCAGCATTTT
CASSGTGRNQPQHF
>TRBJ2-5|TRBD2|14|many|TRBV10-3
TGTGCCATCAGTGAGTCGGGGGGGCAAGAGACCCAGTACTTC
CAISESGGQETQYF
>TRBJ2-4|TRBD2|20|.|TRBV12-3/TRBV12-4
TGTGCCAGCAGTTTAGGCGGTAGCGGGAGGAATACTCTAGCCAAAAACATTCAGTACTTC
CASSLGGSGRNTLAKNIQYF
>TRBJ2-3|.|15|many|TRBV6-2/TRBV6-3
TGTGCCAGCAGTTACTCTACCGCTGGAACAGATACGCAGTATTTT
CASSYSTAGTDTQYF
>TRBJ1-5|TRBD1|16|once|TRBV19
TGTGCCAGTAGTAGTGCCGGGACAGGGGGTATACAGCCCCAGCATTTT
CASSSAGTGGIQPQHF
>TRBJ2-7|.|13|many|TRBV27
TGTGCCAGCAGCCCGAACCCCTCCTACGAGCAGTACTTC
CASSPNPSYEQYF
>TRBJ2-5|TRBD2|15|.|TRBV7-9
TGTGCCAGCAGCTTAAGCGGGAGAGGACAAGAGACCCAGTACTTC
CASSLSGRGQETQYF
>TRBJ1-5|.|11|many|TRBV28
TGTGCCAGCAGTTTTGGGGGACCCCAGCATTTT
CASSFGGPQHF
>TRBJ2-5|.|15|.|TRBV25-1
TGTGCCAGCAGTGATGGGGACTGGTACCAAGAGACCCAGTACTTC
CASSDGDWYQETQYF
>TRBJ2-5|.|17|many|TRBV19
TGTGCCAGTAGTATAGGAGTTGGTTCTCGCAGGGGTGAGACCCAGTACTTC
CASSIGVGSRRGETQYF
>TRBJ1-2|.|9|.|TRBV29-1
TGCAGCGTTGACCCGAGCTACACCTTC
CSVDPSYTF
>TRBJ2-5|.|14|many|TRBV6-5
TGTGCCAGCAGTTACTCGGGGGCGTCGGGGCCCCAGTACTTC
CASSYSGASGPQYF
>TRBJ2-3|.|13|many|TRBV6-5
TGTGCCAGCAGTTACTCGGACACAGATACGCAGTATTTT
CASSYSDTDTQYF
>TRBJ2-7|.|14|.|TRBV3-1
TGTGCCAGCAGCCGACAGTGGACGTCCTACGAGCAGTACTTC
CASSRQWTSYEQYF
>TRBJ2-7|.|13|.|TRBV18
TGTGCCACCAGGGGACTGAAGTTCTACGAGCAGTACTTC
CATRGLKFYEQYF
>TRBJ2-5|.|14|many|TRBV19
TGTGCCAGTAGTATGAGGGGCTACCAAGAGACCCAGTACTTC
CASSMRGYQETQYF
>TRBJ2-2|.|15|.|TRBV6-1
TGTGCCAGCAGCCCCGCCGGGATAAACACCGGGGAGCTGTTTTTT
CASSPAGINTGELFF
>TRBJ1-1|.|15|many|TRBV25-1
TGTGCCAGCAGTGAAAAGGGACTTTTTTACACTGAAGCTTTCTTT
CASSEKGLFYTEAFF
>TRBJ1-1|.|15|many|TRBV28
TGTGCCAGCAGTTTGGTAGGAAGGTCGGACACTGAAGCTTTCTTT
CASSLVGRSDTEAFF
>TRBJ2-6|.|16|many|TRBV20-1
TGCAGTGCCACCAAAGGACCAATCTCTGGGGCCAACGTCCTGACTTTC
CSATKGPISGANVLTF